The entry below describes one TCR beta chain. No antigen is known for it. This CDR3 has 13 amino acids. Germline CDR1 is SGHVS and CDR2 is FNYEAQ. The V end was cut by 2 bases, the J end by 2 bases, with 7 bases between. The repertoire was sequenced with immunoSEQ multiplex PCR; TCRdb's copy has only in-frame clones and lacks some. This sample has some 37,000 clones, with around 87% found just once. This sample is drawn from a study of T cells in localized non-small cell lung cancer. Study results and limitations: Maximal T cell clonality occurred in uninvolved adjacent lung, with tumor ranking below it. Higher blood T cell density went with longer overall survival. Investigators sequenced only a single tumor region, leaving heterogeneity possible. For the top 100 tumor clones, a median about 50 also appeared in adjacent lung.

The sample was peripheral blood, taken before any cancer treatment. The sequence was obtained from a man aged 18 to 49 with stage I lung adenocarcinoma. This sequence joins TRBV7-6 and TRBJ2-7; D may be TRBD2 (5 bases). The CDR3 nucleotides read TGTGCCAGCAGCTTACACGGGACCTACGAGCAGTACTTC. As protein: CASSLHGTYEQYF.